This entry is about one T cell receptor beta chain. The antigen is undetermined. The sample belongs to a study of T cell responses to AZD1222 COVID-19 vaccine. The study's findings and limits: Among spike-specific TCRs, nearly half reportedly target unmutated variant regions. Donors were mostly white British, more females; clonal diversity possibly underestimated. After the peak T cell response, and only then, were repertoires sampled. Among those given AZD1222, only six or seven were seropositive at baseline.

This table comes from immunoSEQ multiplex PCR, and its TCRdb copy is limited to in-frame clones, with some not included. Here the sample spans over 150,000 clones, about nine tenths being singletons. V lost 5 bases to trimming and J lost 4 bases, with 3 bases between them. Germline assignment: CDR1 PRHDT and CDR2 FYEKMQ (reference sequence). The CDR3 is made up of 11 amino acids. The clonotype originates from an adult in good health. The chain uses TRBV13 and TRBJ2-1; D remains ambiguous. The material was peripheral blood, obtained on day 0 of AZD1222 vaccination. The DNA for the CDR3 is TGTGCCAGCAGCCTATACAATGAGCAGTTCTTC. Residues: CASSLYNEQFF.